These T cell receptor beta chains were read from a single sample in a study of T-cell memory formation after mild COVID-19. TCRdb itself ran the 5' RACE reads through MiXCR, one entry per CDR3 protein. Here the sample spans around 300,000 distinct CDR3 sequences, 15% to 20% being singletons. Specimen: PBMCs or a T cell subset sorted from them (not recorded which). These receptor sequences come from a man aged 18-30 years who had mild COVID-19 (a few samples of this study predate the infection). Cell type and time point are not known. The CDR3 runs from the conserved cysteine through the conserved F or W.

v_gene	j_gene	CDR3aa
TRBV5-8	TRBJ2-3	CASSHGQGGTDTQYF
TRBV9	TRBJ1-6	CASSVGQGDSPLHF
TRBV11-3	TRBJ2-3	CASSLQAGGSTDTQYF
TRBV6-1	TRBJ2-3	CASSDRGSTDTQYF
TRBV7-2	TRBJ1-2	CASSRSGQGLSGYTF
TRBV19	TRBJ2-1	CASSIDSLTYNEQFF
TRBV12-3/TRBV12-4	TRBJ2-3	CASSHSGMSTDTQYF
TRBV20-1	TRBJ2-5	CSALGQGLETQYF
TRBV4-1	TRBJ2-4	CASMVLAKNIQYF
TRBV7-2	TRBJ1-2	CASSLDLPGYTF
TRBV20-1	TRBJ2-1	CSARDPHFGGKTYNEQFF
TRBV6-6	TRBJ1-4	CASSYSSGENSFF
TRBV12-3/TRBV12-4	TRBJ1-3	CASSIMTGNTIYF
TRBV6-5	TRBJ1-5	CASGVGVNQPQHF
TRBV4-2	TRBJ2-2	CASSQEGTKTGELFF
TRBV9	TRBJ1-2	CASSWGDGYTF
TRBV10-3	TRBJ1-2	CAISEWDRESYGYTF
TRBV27	TRBJ2-1	CASCPGLAGVGSYNEQFF
TRBV5-1	TRBJ2-1	CASSLGAQDNEQFF
TRBV3-1	TRBJ1-1	CASSQVSDSGTEAFF
TRBV7-8	TRBJ1-3	CASSPRLGAGNTIYF
TRBV4-3	TRBJ2-4	CASSPRGGGLQYF
TRBV28	TRBJ2-3	CASSPGGSSTDTQYF
TRBV5-1	TRBJ2-3	CASSLVRGGDTQYF
TRBV7-6	TRBJ2-7	CASSFGGYKSEQYF
TRBV11-2	TRBJ2-5	CASALLETQYF
TRBV20-1	TRBJ2-6	CSARQVTGANVLTF
TRBV7-2	TRBJ2-7	CASGETANF
TRBV28	TRBJ1-5	CASSLGGQRLQQPQHF
TRBV10-3	TRBJ2-5	CAISEQYQETQYF
TRBV27	TRBJ1-5	CASRAARGVRQPQHF
TRBV11-2	TRBJ2-7	CASGNSVVEQYF
TRBV27	TRBJ2-4	CASSLLEGANIQYF
TRBV28	TRBJ1-1	CASSTWGQGGNTEAFF
TRBV2	TRBJ2-7	CASSVGYEQYF
TRBV27	TRBJ1-5	CASSPRQLNQPQHF
TRBV20-1	TRBJ1-2	CSASMAGRGYTF
TRBV7-3	TRBJ1-1	CASSLVGGFTEAFF
TRBV5-1	TRBJ1-1	CASSVYREGTEAFF
TRBV29-1	TRBJ2-7	CSVEGPGGYEQYF
TRBV6-6	TRBJ2-1	CASSARVTGNRHNEQFF
TRBV4-1	TRBJ2-4	CASSPGLAVLKGNIQYF
TRBV24-1	TRBJ2-2	CATSDGWGGELFF
TRBV6-2/TRBV6-3	TRBJ1-2	CASRKDLNYGYTF
TRBV20-1	TRBJ2-1	CSARETSGGAYEQFF
TRBV6-5	TRBJ1-2	CASSYSTGSGYTF
TRBV20-1	TRBJ1-2	CSASPDRSYGYTF
TRBV5-1	TRBJ2-1	CASSLVRTEDNEQFF
TRBV11-2	TRBJ2-7	CASSDPSGGSYEQYF
TRBV24-1	TRBJ2-1	CATSDFSGTGHNEQFF
TRBV10-3	TRBJ2-6	CAISGQGATGANVLTF
TRBV4-1	TRBJ1-2	CASSQAQGAGYGYTF
TRBV3-1	TRBJ2-1	CASSQGSLGEQFF
TRBV6-5	TRBJ2-1	CASSYGIYNEQFF
TRBV6-2/TRBV6-3	TRBJ1-1	CASIVGDPMNTEAFF
TRBV19	TRBJ1-1	CASSSQGGLNTEAFF
TRBV6-1	TRBJ2-3	CASSERFYSSTDTQYF
TRBV5-4	TRBJ2-3	CASSSTKGSGDTQYF